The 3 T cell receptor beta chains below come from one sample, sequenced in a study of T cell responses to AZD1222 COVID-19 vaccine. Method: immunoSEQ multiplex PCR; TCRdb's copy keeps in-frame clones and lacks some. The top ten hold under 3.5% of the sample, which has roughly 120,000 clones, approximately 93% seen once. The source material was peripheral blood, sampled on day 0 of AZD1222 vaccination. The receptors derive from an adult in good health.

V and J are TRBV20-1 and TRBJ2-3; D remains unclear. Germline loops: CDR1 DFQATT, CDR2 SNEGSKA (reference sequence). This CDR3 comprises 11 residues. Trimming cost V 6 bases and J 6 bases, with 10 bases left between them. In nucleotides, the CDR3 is TGCAGTGCCCCAGTTTTGGATACGCAGTATTTT. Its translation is CSAPVLDTQYF.

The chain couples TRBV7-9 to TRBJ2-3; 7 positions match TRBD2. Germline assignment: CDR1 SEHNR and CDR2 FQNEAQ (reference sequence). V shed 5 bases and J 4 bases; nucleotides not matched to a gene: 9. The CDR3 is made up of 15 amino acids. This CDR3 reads CASSGPGTTPDTQYF. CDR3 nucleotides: TGTGCCAGCAGCGGCCCCGGGACTACCCCAGATACGCAGTATTTT. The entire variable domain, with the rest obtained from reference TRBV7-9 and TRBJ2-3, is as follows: DTGVSQNPRHKITKRGQNVTFRCDPISEHNRLYWYRQTLGQGPEFLTYFQNEAQLEKSRLLSDRFSAERPKGSFSTLEIQRTEQGDSAMYLCASSGPGTTPDTQYFGPGTRLTVL.

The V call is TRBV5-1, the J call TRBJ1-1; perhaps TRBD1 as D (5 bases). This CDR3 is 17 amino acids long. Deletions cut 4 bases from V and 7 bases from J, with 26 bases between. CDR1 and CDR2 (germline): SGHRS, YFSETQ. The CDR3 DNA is TGCGCCAGCAGCCCTTCGGGTAACCCTTCGGTGGGGGGTGAAGCTTTCTTT. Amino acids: CASSPSGNPSVGGEAFF. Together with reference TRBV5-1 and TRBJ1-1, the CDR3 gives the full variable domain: KAGVTQTPRYLIKTRGQQVTLSCSPISGHRSVSWYQQTPGQGLQFLFEYFSETQRNKGNFPGRFSGRQFSNSRSEMNVSTLELGDSALYLCASSPSGNPSVGGEAFFGQGTRLTVV.